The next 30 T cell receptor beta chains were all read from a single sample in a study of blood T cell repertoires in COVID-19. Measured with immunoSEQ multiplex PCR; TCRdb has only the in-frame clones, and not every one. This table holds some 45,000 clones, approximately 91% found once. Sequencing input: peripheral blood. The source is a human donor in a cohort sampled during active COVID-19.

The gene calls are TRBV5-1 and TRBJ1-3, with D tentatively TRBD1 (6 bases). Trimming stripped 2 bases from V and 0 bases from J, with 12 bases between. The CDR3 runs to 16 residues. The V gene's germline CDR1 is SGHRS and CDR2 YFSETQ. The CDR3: CASSFGTGSSGNTIYF. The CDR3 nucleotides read TGCGCCAGCAGCTTTGGAACAGGGAGCTCTGGAAACACCATATATTTT.

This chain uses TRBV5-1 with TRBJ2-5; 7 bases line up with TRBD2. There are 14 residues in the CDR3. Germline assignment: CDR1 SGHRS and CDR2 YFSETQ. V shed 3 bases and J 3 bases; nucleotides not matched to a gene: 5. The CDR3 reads CASSSPSGEETQYF. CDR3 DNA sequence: TGCGCCAGCAGCTCTCCAAGCGGGGAAGAGACCCAGTACTTC.

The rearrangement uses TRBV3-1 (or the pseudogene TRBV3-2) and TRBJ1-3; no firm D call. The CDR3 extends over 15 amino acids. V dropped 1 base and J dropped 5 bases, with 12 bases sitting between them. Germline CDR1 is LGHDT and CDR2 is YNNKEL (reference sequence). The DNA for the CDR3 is TGTGCCAGCAGCCAAGTAGAAGGGAGGAGAAACACCATATATTTT. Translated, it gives CASSQVEGRRNTIYF.

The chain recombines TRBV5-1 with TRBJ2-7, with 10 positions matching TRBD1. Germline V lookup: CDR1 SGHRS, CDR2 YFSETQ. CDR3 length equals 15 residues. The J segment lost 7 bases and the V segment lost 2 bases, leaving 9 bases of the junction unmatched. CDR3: CASSLTGTGAREQYF. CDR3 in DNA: TGCGCCAGCAGCTTAACCGGGACAGGGGCTCGGGAGCAGTACTTC.

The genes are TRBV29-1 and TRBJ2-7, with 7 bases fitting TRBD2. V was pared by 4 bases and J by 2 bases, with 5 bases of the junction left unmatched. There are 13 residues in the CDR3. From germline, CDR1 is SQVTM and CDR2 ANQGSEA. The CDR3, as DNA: TGCAGCGTTGGGGAGGGGCGTACCTACGAGCAGTACTTC. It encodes CSVGEGRTYEQYF.

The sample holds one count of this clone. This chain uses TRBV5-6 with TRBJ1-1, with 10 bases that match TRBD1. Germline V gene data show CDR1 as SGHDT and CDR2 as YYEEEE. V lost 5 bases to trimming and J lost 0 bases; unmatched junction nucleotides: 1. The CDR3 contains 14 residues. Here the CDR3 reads CASRGTGVNTEAFF. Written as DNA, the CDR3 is TGTGCCAGCAGAGGGACAGGGGTGAACACTGAAGCTTTCTTT.

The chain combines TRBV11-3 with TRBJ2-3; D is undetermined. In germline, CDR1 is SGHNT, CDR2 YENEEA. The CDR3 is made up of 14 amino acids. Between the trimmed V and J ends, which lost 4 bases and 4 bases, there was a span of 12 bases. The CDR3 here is CASSSDSRSDTQYF. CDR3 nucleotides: TGTGCCAGCAGCTCCGACTCAAGGTCAGATACGCAGTATTTT.

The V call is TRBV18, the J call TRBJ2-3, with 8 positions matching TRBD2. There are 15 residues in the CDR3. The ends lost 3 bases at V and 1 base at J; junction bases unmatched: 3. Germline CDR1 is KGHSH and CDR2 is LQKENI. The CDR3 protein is CASSPDSGGTDTQYF. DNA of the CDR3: TGTGCCAGCTCACCGGATAGCGGGGGCACAGATACGCAGTATTTT.

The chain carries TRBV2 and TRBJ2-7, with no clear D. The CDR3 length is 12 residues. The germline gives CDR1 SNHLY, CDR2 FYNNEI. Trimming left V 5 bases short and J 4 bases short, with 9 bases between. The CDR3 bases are TGTGCCAGCAGTTTACCCGGGTACGAGCAGTACTTC. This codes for CASSLPGYEQYF.

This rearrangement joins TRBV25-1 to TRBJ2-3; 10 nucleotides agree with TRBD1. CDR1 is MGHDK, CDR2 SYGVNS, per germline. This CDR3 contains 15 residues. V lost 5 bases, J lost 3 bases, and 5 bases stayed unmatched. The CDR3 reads CASSTGTGVTDTQYF. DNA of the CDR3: TGTGCCAGCAGTACCGGGACAGGGGTAACAGATACGCAGTATTTT.

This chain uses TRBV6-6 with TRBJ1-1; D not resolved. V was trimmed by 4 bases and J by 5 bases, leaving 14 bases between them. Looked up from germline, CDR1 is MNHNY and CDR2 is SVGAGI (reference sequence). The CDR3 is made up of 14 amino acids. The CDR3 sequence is CASSWGGPGTEAFF. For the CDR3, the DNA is TGTGCCAGCAGTTGGGGAGGCCCGGGAACTGAAGCTTTCTTT.

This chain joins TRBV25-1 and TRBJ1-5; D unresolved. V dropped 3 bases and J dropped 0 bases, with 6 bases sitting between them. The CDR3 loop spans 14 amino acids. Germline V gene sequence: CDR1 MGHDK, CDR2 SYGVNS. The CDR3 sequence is CASSDLYSNQPQHF. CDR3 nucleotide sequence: TGTGCCAGCAGTGATTTGTATAGCAATCAGCCCCAGCATTTT. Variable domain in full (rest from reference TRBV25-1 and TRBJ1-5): EADIYQTPRYLVIGTGKKITLECSQTMGHDKMYWYQQDPGMELHLIHYSYGVNSTEKGDLSSESTVSRIRTEHFPLTLESARPSHTSQYLCASSDLYSNQPQHFGDGTRLSIL.

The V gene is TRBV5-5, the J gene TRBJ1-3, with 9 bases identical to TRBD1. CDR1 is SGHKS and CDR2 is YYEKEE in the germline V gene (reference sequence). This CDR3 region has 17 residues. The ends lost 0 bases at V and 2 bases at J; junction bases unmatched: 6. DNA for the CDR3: TGTGCCAGCAGCTTGGCTGGAGGGACAGGGACTGGAAACACCATATATTTT. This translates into CASSLAGGTGTGNTIYF.

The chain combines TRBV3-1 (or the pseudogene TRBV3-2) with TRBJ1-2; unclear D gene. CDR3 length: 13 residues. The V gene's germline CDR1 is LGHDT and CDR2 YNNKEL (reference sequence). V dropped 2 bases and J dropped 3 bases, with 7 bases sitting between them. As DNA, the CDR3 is TGTGCCAGCAGCCAAATTAGAGACTATGGCTACACCTTC. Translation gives CASSQIRDYGYTF.

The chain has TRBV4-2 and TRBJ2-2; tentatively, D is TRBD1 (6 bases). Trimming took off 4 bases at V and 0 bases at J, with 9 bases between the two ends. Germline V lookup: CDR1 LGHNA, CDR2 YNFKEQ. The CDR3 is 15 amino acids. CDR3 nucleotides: TGTGCCAGCAGCCTCCAGGGGCCGAACACCGGGGAGCTGTTTTTT. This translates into CASSLQGPNTGELFF.

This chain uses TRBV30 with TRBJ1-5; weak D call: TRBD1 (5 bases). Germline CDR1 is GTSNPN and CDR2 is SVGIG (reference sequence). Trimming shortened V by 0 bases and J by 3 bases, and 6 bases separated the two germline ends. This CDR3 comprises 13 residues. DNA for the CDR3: TGTGCCTGGAGTGTAGGGGTCAATCAGCCCCAGCATTTT. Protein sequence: CAWSVGVNQPQHF.

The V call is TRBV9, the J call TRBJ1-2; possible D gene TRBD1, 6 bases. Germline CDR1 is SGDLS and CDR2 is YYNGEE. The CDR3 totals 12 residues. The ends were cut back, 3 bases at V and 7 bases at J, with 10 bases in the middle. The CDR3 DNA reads TGTGCCAGCAGCGGTGACAGGTTTGGCTACACCTTC. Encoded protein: CASSGDRFGYTF.

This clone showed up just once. The CDR3, as DNA: TGTGCCAGTAGTACGTCTTCGGGGGCAACTAATGAAAAACTGTTTTTT. Translating it yields CASSTSSGATNEKLFF. The rearrangement uses TRBV19 and TRBJ1-4; D perhaps matches TRBD1 (5 bases). The CDR3 covers 16 residues. Germline V gene lookup returns CDR1 LNHDA and CDR2 SQIVND (reference sequence). Trimming stripped 4 bases from V and 0 bases from J, with 12 bases between. The complete variable domain, with remaining parts taken from reference TRBV19 and TRBJ1-4, reads DGGITQSPKYLFRKEGQNVTLSCEQNLNHDAMYWYRQDPGQGLRLIYYSQIVNDFQKGDIAEGYSVSREKKESFPLTVTSAQKNPTAFYLCASSTSSGATNEKLFFGSGTQLSVL.

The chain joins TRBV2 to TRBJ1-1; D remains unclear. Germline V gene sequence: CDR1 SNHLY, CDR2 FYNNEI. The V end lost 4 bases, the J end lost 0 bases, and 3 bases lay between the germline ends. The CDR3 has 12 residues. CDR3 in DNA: TGTGCCAGCAGTGTCGTGAACACTGAAGCTTTCTTT. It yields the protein CASSVVNTEAFF. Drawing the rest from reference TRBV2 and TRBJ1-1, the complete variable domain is EPEVTQTPSHQVTQMGQEVILRCVPISNHLYFYWYRQILGQKVEFLVSFYNNEISEKSEIFDDQFSVERPDGSNFTLKIRSTKLEDSAMYFCASSVVNTEAFFGQGTRLTVV.

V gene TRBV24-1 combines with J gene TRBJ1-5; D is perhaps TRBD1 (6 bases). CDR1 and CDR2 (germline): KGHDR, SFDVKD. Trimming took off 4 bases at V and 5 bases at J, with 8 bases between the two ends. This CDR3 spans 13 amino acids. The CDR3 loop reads CATSERTDQPQHF. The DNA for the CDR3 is TGTGCCACCAGTGAGCGGACAGATCAGCCCCAGCATTTT.

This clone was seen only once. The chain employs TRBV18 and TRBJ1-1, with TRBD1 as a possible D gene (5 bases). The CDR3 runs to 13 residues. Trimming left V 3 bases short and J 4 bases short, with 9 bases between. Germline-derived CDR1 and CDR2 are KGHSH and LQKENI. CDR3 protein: CASSPDSFTEAFF. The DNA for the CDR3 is TGTGCCAGCTCACCTGACAGCTTCACTGAAGCTTTCTTT.

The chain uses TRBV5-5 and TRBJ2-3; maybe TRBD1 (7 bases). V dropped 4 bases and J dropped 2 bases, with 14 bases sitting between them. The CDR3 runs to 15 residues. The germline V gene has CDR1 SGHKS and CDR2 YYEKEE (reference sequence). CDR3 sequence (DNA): TGTGCCAGCAGCCCGGGGGACAGAGCCACAGATACGCAGTATTTT. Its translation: CASSPGDRATDTQYF.

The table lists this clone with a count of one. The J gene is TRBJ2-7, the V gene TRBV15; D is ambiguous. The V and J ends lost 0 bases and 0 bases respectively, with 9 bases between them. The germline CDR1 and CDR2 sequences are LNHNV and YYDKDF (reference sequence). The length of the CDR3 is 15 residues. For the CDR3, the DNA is TGTGCCACCAGCAGAGACGGAGAAAGCTCCTACGAGCAGTACTTC. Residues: CATSRDGESSYEQYF.

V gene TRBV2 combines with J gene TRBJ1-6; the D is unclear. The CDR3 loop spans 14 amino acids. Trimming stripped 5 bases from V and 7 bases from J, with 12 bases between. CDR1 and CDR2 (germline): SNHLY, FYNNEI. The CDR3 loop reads CASSPSLSNSPLHF. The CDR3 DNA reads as TGTGCCAGCAGTCCTAGTTTATCGAATTCACCCCTCCACTTT.

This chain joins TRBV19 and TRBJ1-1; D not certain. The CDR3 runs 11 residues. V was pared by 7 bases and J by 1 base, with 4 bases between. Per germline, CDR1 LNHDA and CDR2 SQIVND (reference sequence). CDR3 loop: CASIQNTEAFF. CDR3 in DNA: TGTGCCAGTATCCAGAACACTGAAGCTTTCTTT.

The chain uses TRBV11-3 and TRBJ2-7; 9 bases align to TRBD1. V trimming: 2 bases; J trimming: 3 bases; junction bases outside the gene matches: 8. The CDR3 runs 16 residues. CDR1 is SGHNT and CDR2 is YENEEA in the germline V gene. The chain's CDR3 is CASSLLTGQGYYEQYF. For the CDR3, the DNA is TGTGCCAGCAGCTTACTGACGGGACAGGGTTACTACGAGCAGTACTTC.

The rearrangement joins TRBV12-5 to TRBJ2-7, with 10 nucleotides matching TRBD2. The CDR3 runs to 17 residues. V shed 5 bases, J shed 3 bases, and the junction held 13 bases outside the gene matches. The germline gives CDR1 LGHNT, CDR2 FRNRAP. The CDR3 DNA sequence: TGTGCTAGTGGTCTGGGGGTAAGTGGGACTAGCGACTACGAGCAGTACTTC. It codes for CASGLGVSGTSDYEQYF.

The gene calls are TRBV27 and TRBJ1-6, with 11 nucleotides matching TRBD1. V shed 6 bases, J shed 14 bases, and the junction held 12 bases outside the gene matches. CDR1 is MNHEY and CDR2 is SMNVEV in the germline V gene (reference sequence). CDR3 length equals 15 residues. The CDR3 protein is CASSEVGQGVLTLHF. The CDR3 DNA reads TGTGCCAGCAGCGAAGTGGGACAGGGGGTGCTAACCCTCCACTTT.

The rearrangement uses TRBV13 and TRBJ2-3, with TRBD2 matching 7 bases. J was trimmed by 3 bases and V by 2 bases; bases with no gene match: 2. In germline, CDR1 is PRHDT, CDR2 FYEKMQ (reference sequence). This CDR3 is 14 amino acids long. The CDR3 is CASSLPGGTDTQYF. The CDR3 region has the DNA TGTGCCAGCAGCTTACCCGGGGGGACAGATACGCAGTATTTT.

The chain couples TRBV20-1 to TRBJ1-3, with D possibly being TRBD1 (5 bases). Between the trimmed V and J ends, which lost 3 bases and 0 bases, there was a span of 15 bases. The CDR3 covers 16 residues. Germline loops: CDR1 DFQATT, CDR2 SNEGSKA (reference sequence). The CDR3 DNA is TGCAGTGCTAGTAGCGGGGGTGTAGCCTCTGGAAACACCATATATTTT. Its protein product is CSASSGGVASGNTIYF.